The 20 T cell receptor beta chains listed next were all sequenced from one sample in a study of T cells in localized non-small cell lung cancer. The method was immunoSEQ multiplex PCR; TCRdb's version includes in-frame clones alone and lacks a portion of them. Of a few thousand clones in the sample, less than 30% were seen once. This material consisted of lung tumor tissue, taken before any cancer treatment. These receptors were obtained from an older male donor with stage I lung adenocarcinoma.

V usage is TRBV9 and J usage is TRBJ1-1; D uncertain. V was cut by 5 bases and J by 4 bases, with 9 bases left in between. This CDR3 contains 12 residues. The germline gives CDR1 SGDLS, CDR2 YYNGEE. The CDR3 sequence: CASSRGSTEAFF. The CDR3 nucleotides are TGTGCCAGCAGTCGTGGGTCCACTGAAGCTTTCTTT.

Judged by abundance, this clone is large (0.1 to 1%). The V and J genes are TRBV11-3 and TRBJ1-2; D is unresolved. The CDR3 sequence is 15 residues long. Trimming stripped 1 base from V and 4 bases from J, with 13 bases between. Germline CDR1 is SGHNT and CDR2 is YENEEA. The DNA of the CDR3 is TGTGCCAGCAGCTTAGTCAATAGGGAGGGCTATGGCTACACCTTC. Protein product: CASSLVNREGYGYTF. Variable domain in full (rest from reference TRBV11-3 and TRBJ1-2): EAGVVQSPRYKIIEKKQPVAFWCNPISGHNTLYWYLQNLGQGPELLIRYENEEAVDDSQLPKDRFSAERLKGVDSTLKIQPAELGDSAVYLCASSLVNREGYGYTFGSGTRLTVV.

This clone was observed a few times. This chain connects TRBV14 to TRBJ1-3; tentative D call: TRBD1 (6 bases). V shed 4 bases and J shed 3 bases, with 13 bases lying between them. CDR1 SGHDN and CDR2 FVKESK come from the germline V gene. CDR3 length equals 15 residues. The CDR3 nucleotides are TGTGCCAGCAGCCCCTGGGGGGCGAGTGGAAACACCATATATTTT. This sequence encodes CASSPWGASGNTIYF.

By share, this clone ranks as medium-sized. This chain joins TRBV6-8 and TRBJ1-2; D is undetermined. V was pared by 2 bases and J by 8 bases, with 12 bases between. From germline, CDR1 is MNHGY and CDR2 SAAAGT. The CDR3 runs to 13 residues. The CDR3 DNA reads as TGTGCCAGCAGTTACCTACCGGCCACCGGCTACACCTTC. Protein: CASSYLPATGYTF.

This clone showed up just a few times. The CDR3 here is CASQTTNEKLFF. The DNA of the CDR3 is TGTGCCAGCCAGACAACTAATGAAAAACTGTTTTTT. The chain couples TRBV28 to TRBJ1-4; D is unresolved. CDR3 size: 12 residues. CDR1 MDHEN and CDR2 SYDVKM come from the germline V gene. V lost 8 bases, J lost 0 bases, and 4 bases lay in between.

This clone was seen a handful of times. V is TRBV25-1 and J is TRBJ1-3; D gene unclear. The CDR3 loop spans 13 amino acids. The V end was cut by 1 base, the J end by 4 bases, with 5 bases between. Germline-derived CDR1 and CDR2 are MGHDK and SYGVNS. The CDR3 DNA is TGTGCCAGCAGTGAATTCGGGGGAAACACCATATATTTT. This codes for CASSEFGGNTIYF.

The chain couples TRBV6-8 to TRBJ1-3; D is ambiguous. This CDR3 region has 14 residues. Germline V gives CDR1 MNHGY, CDR2 SAAAGT. V was shortened by 5 bases and J by 0 bases, with 8 bases between the two germline ends. The CDR3 is CASSDRASGNTIYF. Here the CDR3 DNA reads TGTGCCAGCAGTGATAGAGCCTCTGGAAACACCATATATTTT.

This chain connects TRBV6-4 to TRBJ2-1, with D unclear. The CDR3 is 11 residues long. Trimming removed 7 bases from V and 8 bases from J, with 9 bases in between. Germline values: CDR1 MRHNA, CDR2 SNTAGT. The CDR3: CASKKVDEQFF. The CDR3, as DNA: TGTGCCAGCAAAAAAGTCGATGAGCAGTTCTTC.

J is TRBJ2-2 and V is TRBV5-1, with D hard to call. The V end lost 0 bases, the J end lost 0 bases, and 3 bases lay between the germline ends. CDR1 and CDR2 (germline): SGHRS, YFSETQ. The CDR3 covers 14 residues. The CDR3 is CASSLEANTGELFF. CDR3 bases: TGCGCCAGCAGCTTGGAAGCGAACACCGGGGAGCTGTTTTTT. Using reference TRBV5-1 and TRBJ2-2 for the parts outside the CDR3, the full variable domain is KAGVTQTPRYLIKTRGQQVTLSCSPISGHRSVSWYQQTPGQGLQFLFEYFSETQRNKGNFPGRFSGRQFSNSRSEMNVSTLELGDSALYLCASSLEANTGELFFGEGSRLTVL.

V and J are TRBV15 and TRBJ2-5; D is possibly TRBD1 (6 bases). The length of the CDR3 is 18 residues. Trimming removed 0 bases at V and 0 bases at J, with 17 bases between. The V gene's germline CDR1 is LNHNV and CDR2 YYDKDF (reference sequence). The CDR3 loop reads CATSRDLGAGEYQETQYF. The CDR3 nucleotides are TGTGCCACCAGCAGAGATTTGGGGGCAGGAGAGTACCAAGAGACCCAGTACTTC.

The V and J genes are TRBV7-6 and TRBJ2-1; TRBD2 aligns across 7 bases. There are 17 residues in the CDR3. Germline V gene sequence: CDR1 SGHVS, CDR2 FNYEAQ. J gave up 10 bases and V 5 bases, and 20 bases lay outside the gene matches. The DNA for the CDR3 is TGTGCCAGCAGCCTTCGCTGGGCGGGAGAGGAAGAATTGGAGCAGTTCTTC. Protein product: CASSLRWAGEEELEQFF.

The chain employs TRBV9 and TRBJ1-5, with a tentative D call TRBD1 (5 bases). Looked up from germline, CDR1 is SGDLS and CDR2 is YYNGEE. The CDR3 loop spans 15 amino acids. V lost 0 bases and J 3 bases, leaving 10 bases between the germline ends. CDR3 sequence reads: CASSVDGADNQPQHF. Written as DNA, the CDR3 is TGTGCCAGCAGCGTAGACGGGGCCGACAATCAGCCCCAGCATTTT.

This clone has a handful of counts. V gene TRBV11-3 combines with J gene TRBJ1-1; weak D call: TRBD1 (6 bases). Trimming pared 3 bases from V and 0 bases from J, leaving 11 bases between. This CDR3 is built from 15 residues. Germline CDR1 and CDR2: SGHNT and YENEEA. The CDR3 nucleotides are TGTGCCAGCAGCTTGGTACAGGGCTTGAACACTGAAGCTTTCTTT. Encoded protein: CASSLVQGLNTEAFF. Full variable domain (remainder filled in from reference TRBV11-3 and TRBJ1-1): EAGVVQSPRYKIIEKKQPVAFWCNPISGHNTLYWYLQNLGQGPELLIRYENEEAVDDSQLPKDRFSAERLKGVDSTLKIQPAELGDSAVYLCASSLVQGLNTEAFFGQGTRLTVV.

The chain links TRBV29-1 to TRBJ2-1; weak D call: TRBD2 (5 bases). V lost 0 bases and J lost 3, with 15 bases in between. The CDR3 is 16 residues long. In germline, CDR1 is SQVTM, CDR2 ANQGSEA. The CDR3 sequence is CSVEERTSGHYNEQFF. The CDR3 nucleotides are TGCAGCGTTGAAGAGAGAACTAGTGGGCACTACAATGAGCAGTTCTTC.

In its sample, this clone was seen a few times. V gene TRBV6-8 combines with J gene TRBJ1-2, with D tentatively TRBD1 (6 bases). The CDR3 contains 12 residues. The V end lost 4 bases, the J end lost 4 bases, and 7 bases lay between the germline ends. CDR1 is MNHGY, CDR2 SAAAGT, per germline. CDR3 DNA sequence: TGTGCCAGCAGTTTAGGGGGCTATGGCTACACCTTC. Translation: CASSLGGYGYTF.

The chain links TRBV6-8 to TRBJ1-2; TRBD1 agrees at 7 bases. Germline CDR1 MNHGY, CDR2 SAAAGT. Unmatched junction bases numbered 15, after V lost 6 bases and J lost 5 bases. This CDR3 region has 16 residues. The CDR3 DNA follows: TGTGCCAGCAGGAGGGGGCATAAGCTCGTCCTTTATGGCTACACCTTC. Residues: CASRRGHKLVLYGYTF.

This clone appeared a few times. The V call is TRBV7-7, the J call TRBJ1-4, with D uncertain. The CDR3 totals 16 residues. Trimming left V 7 bases short and J 0 bases short, with 15 bases between. Looked up from germline, CDR1 is SSHAT and CDR2 is FNYEAQ (reference sequence). The CDR3 region has the DNA TGTGCCAGCATCCCCGAGGGCCGTGCAACTAATGAAAAACTGTTTTTT. It specifies CASIPEGRATNEKLFF. Supplemented by reference TRBV7-7 and TRBJ1-4, the full variable domain reads GAGVSQSPRYKVTKRGQDVTLRCDPISSHATLYWYQQALGQGPEFLTYFNYEAQPDKSGLPSDRFSAERPEGSISTLTIQRTEQRDSAMYRCASIPEGRATNEKLFFGSGTQLSVL.

V usage is TRBV29-1 and J usage is TRBJ1-2, with D perhaps matching TRBD1 (6 bases). V lost 4 bases, J lost 5 bases, and 11 bases lay in between. The CDR3 runs to 12 residues. Germline V gives CDR1 SQVTM, CDR2 ANQGSEA. The CDR3 coding sequence is TGCAGCGTTGGTCAAAGGGGGTATGGCTACACCTTC. Amino acids: CSVGQRGYGYTF.

The table lists this clone with a few counts. The chain couples TRBV7-2 to TRBJ1-5; 9 positions match TRBD1. Germline V lookup: CDR1 SGHTA, CDR2 FQGNSA. After removal of 9 bases from V and 7 bases from J, the junction contained 16 bases not matched to a gene. The CDR3 length is 16 residues. The chain's CDR3 is CARPSPRTGDIQPQHF. The CDR3 DNA reads as TGTGCCAGACCCAGCCCCAGGACAGGGGATATCCAGCCCCAGCATTTT.

This clone occurred a few times. The J gene is TRBJ1-1, the V gene TRBV10-3; no firm D call. The CDR3 spans 14 residues. The V end lost 2 bases, the J end lost 5 bases, and 12 bases lay between the germline ends. Germline lookup yields CDR1 ENHRY and CDR2 SYGVKD. CDR3 region: CAISEGRDGTEAFF. In DNA form, the CDR3 reads TGTGCCATCAGTGAGGGAAGGGATGGGACTGAAGCTTTCTTT.